One and the same sample provided the 31 T cell receptor beta chains below, sequenced in a study of blood T cell repertoires in COVID-19. Method: immunoSEQ multiplex PCR; TCRdb's copy keeps in-frame clones and lacks some. Altogether about 180,000 clones are present, about three quarters being singletons, with the ten largest covering approximately 12%. Material for sequencing was peripheral blood. The receptors come from an elderly woman with COVID-19, enrolled during active disease.

The chain is built from TRBV5-5 and TRBJ2-2, with a weak D call TRBD1 (6 bases). V was shortened by 3 bases and J by 3 bases, with 12 bases between the two germline ends. Germline V lookup: CDR1 SGHKS, CDR2 YYEKEE (reference sequence). This CDR3 has 15 residues. CDR3 amino acids: CASSSRDTYTGELFF. The CDR3 nucleotides read TGTGCCAGCAGCTCCCGGGACACCTACACCGGGGAGCTGTTTTTT.

This clone has more than one count but fewer than ten. J is TRBJ1-2 and V is TRBV10-3; unclear D gene. The CDR3 totals 12 residues. V was shortened by 4 bases and J by 8 bases, with 11 bases between the two germline ends. The germline V gene has CDR1 ENHRY and CDR2 SYGVKD. The chain's CDR3 is CAISASGGGYTF. Written as DNA, the CDR3 is TGTGCCATCAGTGCAAGCGGAGGGGGCTACACCTTC.

CDR3 sequence (DNA): TGTGCCAGCTCACCCCGGACTAGCGGATTCAATGAGCAGTTCTTC. The encoded protein is CASSPRTSGFNEQFF. This chain uses TRBV18 with TRBJ2-1; 10 nucleotides agree with TRBD2. This CDR3 has 15 residues. With V trimmed by 3 bases and J by 6 bases, 5 bases remained unmatched. Per germline, CDR1 KGHSH and CDR2 LQKENI.

The chain uses TRBV9 and TRBJ1-1, with D unclear. Germline V gene data show CDR1 as SGDLS and CDR2 as YYNGEE. The CDR3 runs 14 residues. V was cut by 0 bases and J by 2 bases, with 8 bases left in between. The CDR3 coding sequence is TGTGCCAGCAGCGTAGGACATATTAACACTGAAGCTTTCTTT. This codes for CASSVGHINTEAFF.

The J gene is TRBJ2-4, the V gene TRBV19; the match to TRBD2 covers 7 bases. Germline V gene data show CDR1 as LNHDA and CDR2 as SQIVND (reference sequence). V lost 6 bases, J lost 7 bases, and 9 bases stayed unmatched. The CDR3 extends over 14 amino acids. CDR3 amino acids: CASSPTGGGNIQYF. Here the CDR3 DNA reads TGTGCCAGTAGCCCCACCGGGGGAGGGAACATTCAGTACTTC.

The table lists this clone with a few counts. The genes are TRBV2 and TRBJ2-2; 14 bases line up with TRBD2. This CDR3 is built from 16 residues. Germline V CDR1 and CDR2: SNHLY, FYNNEI. J lost 0 bases, V lost 11 bases, and 5 bases had no gene match. The CDR3: CAFGTSGSANTGELFF. CDR3 sequence (DNA): TGTGCCTTTGGGACTAGCGGGAGCGCGAACACCGGGGAGCTGTTTTTT.

This chain connects TRBV19 to TRBJ1-4; 10 bases map to TRBD1. CDR1 is LNHDA, CDR2 SQIVND, per germline (reference sequence). The V gene end was trimmed by 5 bases and the J gene end by 10 bases; junction bases not matched to a gene: 7. The CDR3 totals 14 residues. CDR3 sequence: CASSFDRGLRKLFF. In DNA form, the CDR3 reads TGTGCCAGTAGTTTCGACAGGGGGCTTCGAAAACTGTTTTTT.

CDR3 DNA sequence: TGTGCCAGCAGTCCCCTCCCAGTGACTTCGAACACCGGGGAGCTGTTTTTT. Translated, it gives CASSPLPVTSNTGELFF. This sequence joins TRBV6-2 or TRBV6-3 and TRBJ2-2; D call uncertain. The CDR3 sequence is 17 residues long. V was clipped by 5 bases and J by 0 bases, with 16 bases between them. Germline values: CDR1 MNHEY, CDR2 SVGEGT.

The chain uses TRBV28 and TRBJ1-2, with 7 bases that match TRBD1. Germline-derived CDR1 and CDR2 are MDHEN and SYDVKM. The CDR3 is 13 residues long. Trimming cost V 8 bases and J 3 bases; bases outside gene matches: 6. CDR3 bases: TGTGCCAGCTCAGGGGGGATGTACTATGGCTACACCTTC. Translation: CASSGGMYYGYTF.

The rearrangement links TRBV5-4 to TRBJ2-5; 8 bases are a match to TRBD1. This CDR3 has 13 amino acids. Per germline, CDR1 SGHNT and CDR2 YYREEE (reference sequence). After removal of 5 bases from V and 4 bases from J, the junction contained 4 bases not matched to a gene. Written as DNA, the CDR3 is TGTGCCAGCAGATTACAGGGGGGAGAGACCCAGTACTTC. Protein: CASRLQGGETQYF.

This chain links TRBV3-1 (or the pseudogene TRBV3-2) with TRBJ2-7; 11 nucleotides match TRBD2. The trim removed 0 bases at V and 3 bases at J, leaving 4 bases unmatched. Per germline, CDR1 LGHDT and CDR2 YNNKEL (reference sequence). This CDR3 region has 16 residues. CDR3 DNA sequence: TGTGCCAGCAGCCAAGATAGCGGGAGGGGGGTCTACGAGCAGTACTTC. Amino acid sequence: CASSQDSGRGVYEQYF.

The chain links TRBV19 to TRBJ2-5; 11 bases line up with TRBD2. The CDR3 consists of 16 residues. In germline, CDR1 is LNHDA, CDR2 SQIVND (reference sequence). V gave up 5 bases and J gave up 2 bases; unmatched junction bases: 7. CDR3 region: CASSLRLAGNQETQYF. The CDR3 nucleotides are TGTGCCAGTAGTCTCCGACTAGCGGGAAATCAAGAGACCCAGTACTTC.

This chain uses TRBV7-8 with TRBJ1-3; the D is unclear. CDR1 and CDR2 (germline): SGHVS, FQNEAQ. This CDR3 spans 15 amino acids. Trimming left V 2 bases short and J 2 bases short, with 10 bases between. CDR3 DNA: TGTGCCAGCAGCTTAAGACAAGCACCTGGAAACACCATATATTTT. Amino acids: CASSLRQAPGNTIYF.

The CDR3 region is CASSRDRVWTEAFF. The CDR3, as DNA: TGTGCCAGCAGCAGGGACAGGGTGTGGACTGAAGCTTTCTTT. The chain has TRBV5-6 and TRBJ1-1; 9 positions agree with TRBD1. The CDR3 loop spans 14 amino acids. The germline CDR1 and CDR2 sequences are SGHDT and YYEEEE. J gave up 5 bases and V 4 bases, and 6 bases lay outside the gene matches.

The J gene is TRBJ2-2, the V gene TRBV27; TRBD2 is a possible D gene (7 bases). With 3 bases removed from V and 7 bases from J, the gap between germline ends came to 12 bases. This CDR3 spans 14 amino acids. Per germline, CDR1 MNHEY and CDR2 SMNVEV (reference sequence). In DNA, the CDR3 is TGTGCCAGCAGTTTTTCGGGGGGCGGCGGGGAGCTGTTTTTT. Its protein product is CASSFSGGGGELFF.

The chain combines TRBV4-1 with TRBJ2-7, with D possibly being TRBD1 (6 bases). CDR3 length equals 15 residues. V was clipped by 5 bases and J by 0 bases, with 14 bases between them. CDR1 and CDR2 from the germline V gene are MGHRA and YSYEKL. The CDR3 is CASSERLQGSYEQYF. As DNA, the CDR3 is TGCGCCAGCAGCGAAAGGCTACAGGGCTCCTACGAGCAGTACTTC.

J is TRBJ2-7 and V is TRBV6-6, with 8 positions matching TRBD2. This CDR3 has 13 amino acids. CDR1 MNHNY and CDR2 SVGAGI come from the germline V gene (reference sequence). The V segment lost 7 bases and the J segment 3 bases; nucleotides outside the gene matches: 5. CDR3 region: CASTSTSDYEQYF. CDR3 DNA: TGTGCCAGCACCTCGACTAGCGACTACGAGCAGTACTTC.

CDR3 residues: CASVPGGYEQYF. For the CDR3, the DNA is TGTGCCAGCGTCCCAGGGGGCTACGAGCAGTACTTC. This chain connects TRBV2 to TRBJ2-7, with TRBD1 matching over 7 bases. The length of the CDR3 is 12 residues. V lost 8 bases, J lost 3 bases, and 4 bases stayed unmatched. The V gene's germline CDR1 is SNHLY and CDR2 FYNNEI.

At least ten counts were recorded for this clone. The chain employs TRBV7-2 and TRBJ2-1, with 8 bases lining up with TRBD2. This CDR3 has 16 residues. CDR1 is SGHTA, CDR2 FQGNSA, per germline. The V gene end was trimmed by 4 bases and the J gene end by 5 bases; junction bases not matched to a gene: 10. Written as DNA, the CDR3 is TGTGCCAGCAGCTCGGCCGGGACTAGTGGGCACAATGAGCAGTTCTTC. Its protein is CASSSAGTSGHNEQFF.

This clone was observed once. The J gene is TRBJ1-4, the V gene TRBV2; D perhaps matches TRBD1 (5 bases). The V end was cut by 4 bases, the J end by 6 bases, with 12 bases between. Germline CDR1 and CDR2: SNHLY and FYNNEI. The length of the CDR3 is 14 residues. The CDR3 DNA is TGTGCCAGCAGTGTAGGGGTAGGGGATGAAAAACTGTTTTTT. Its protein product is CASSVGVGDEKLFF.

This clone was detected once. The CDR3 loop is CASSPLGAGGNTDTQYF. CDR3 sequence (DNA): TGTGCCAGCAGTCCCCTTGGGGCGGGGGGCAACACAGATACGCAGTATTTT. The chain joins TRBV28 to TRBJ2-3, with 8 bases identical to TRBD2. J lost 2 bases, V lost 5 bases, and 12 bases had no gene match. There are 17 residues in the CDR3. The germline CDR1 and CDR2 sequences are MDHEN and SYDVKM.

This clone was seen once. The chain employs TRBV11-3 and TRBJ2-5, with D possibly matching TRBD1 (6 bases). The CDR3 consists of 17 residues. V was trimmed by 0 bases and J by 5 bases, leaving 19 bases between them. The germline V gene has CDR1 SGHNT and CDR2 YENEEA. As DNA, the CDR3 is TGTGCCAGCAGCTTAGATCGACAGACAGGTCTTATGGAGACCCAGTACTTC. Protein: CASSLDRQTGLMETQYF.

This chain connects TRBV6-1 to TRBJ2-1; D possibly corresponds to TRBD1 (5 bases). The CDR3 extends over 20 amino acids. Per germline, CDR1 MNHNS and CDR2 SASEGT. Between the trimmed V and J ends, which lost 0 bases and 0 bases, there was a span of 21 bases. The CDR3: CASSEASLGSTQGSYNEQFF. CDR3 coding DNA: TGTGCCAGCAGTGAAGCTTCCCTCGGATCCACCCAGGGCTCCTACAATGAGCAGTTCTTC.

The chain combines TRBV28 with TRBJ2-5; 8 nucleotides match TRBD2. The CDR3 covers 16 residues. V lost 3 bases to trimming and J lost 4 bases; unmatched junction nucleotides: 10. CDR1 and CDR2 (germline): MDHEN, SYDVKM. This CDR3 is CASSFGLAGGGETQYF. The CDR3 DNA reads TGTGCCAGCAGTTTCGGCCTTGCGGGAGGAGGAGAGACCCAGTACTTC.

The chain combines TRBV3-1 (or the pseudogene TRBV3-2) with TRBJ2-7; 12 nucleotides match TRBD2. Per the germline V gene, CDR1 is LGHDT and CDR2 is YNNKEL (reference sequence). This CDR3 contains 18 residues. After removal of 4 bases from V and 2 bases from J, the junction contained 12 bases not matched to a gene. The CDR3 loop reads CASSPKTSGGTRAYEQYF. The DNA of the CDR3 is TGTGCCAGCAGCCCCAAGACTAGCGGGGGTACTAGAGCCTACGAGCAGTACTTC.

The CDR3 spells CASSFGQDYGYTF. CDR3 sequence (DNA): TGTGCCAGCAGTTTCGGACAGGACTATGGCTACACCTTC. This sequence joins TRBV27 and TRBJ1-2; 7 bases map to TRBD1. The CDR3 extends over 13 amino acids. Per the germline V gene, CDR1 is MNHEY and CDR2 is SMNVEV (reference sequence). V dropped 3 bases and J dropped 3; count of bases not matched to a gene: 1.

V gene TRBV25-1 combines with J gene TRBJ1-4; maybe TRBD1 (6 bases). Germline V gene lookup returns CDR1 MGHDK and CDR2 SYGVNS. V dropped 2 bases and J dropped 3 bases, with 13 bases sitting between them. The CDR3 has 16 amino acids. CDR3 DNA: TGTGCCAGCAGTGAACGGGGGGCAGGGGCTAATGAAAAACTGTTTTTT. Translated, it gives CASSERGAGANEKLFF.

This rearrangement joins TRBV28 to TRBJ1-2; TRBD1 aligns across 8 bases. Trimming took 8 bases from V and 8 from J; bases not matched to a gene: 13. CDR1 MDHEN and CDR2 SYDVKM come from the germline V gene. This CDR3 comprises 14 residues. CDR3 region: CASRASTGERGYTF. CDR3 DNA sequence: TGTGCCAGCCGCGCCTCGACAGGGGAGAGGGGCTACACCTTC.

V and J are TRBV29-1 and TRBJ2-1; 8 bases fit TRBD2. With V trimmed by 6 bases and J by 4 bases, 11 bases remained unmatched. CDR1 and CDR2 (germline): SQVTM, ANQGSEA. The CDR3 extends over 15 amino acids. The DNA of the CDR3 is TGCAGCGTAGAGGGACTAGTATATCGATACAATGAGCAGTTCTTC. It specifies CSVEGLVYRYNEQFF.

This clone was observed a few times. V usage is TRBV5-5 and J usage is TRBJ1-3; 8 bases match TRBD1. The CDR3 covers 19 residues. V lost 0 bases, J lost 0 bases, and 11 bases stayed unmatched. The germline CDR1 and CDR2 sequences are SGHKS and YYEKEE (reference sequence). The CDR3 protein is CASSLAVVGQAFSGNTIYF. DNA for the CDR3: TGTGCCAGCAGCTTGGCCGTCGTGGGACAGGCTTTCTCTGGAAACACCATATATTTT.

The gene calls are TRBV6-5 and TRBJ2-2; 9 bases agree with TRBD1. CDR1 MNHEY and CDR2 SVGAGI come from the germline V gene. V shed 6 bases, J shed 6 bases, and the junction held 8 bases outside the gene matches. CDR3 size: 15 residues. The CDR3 nucleotides read TGTGCCAGCAGGGGACAGGGCTTAGGAGCCGGGGAGCTGTTTTTT. This encodes CASRGQGLGAGELFF.